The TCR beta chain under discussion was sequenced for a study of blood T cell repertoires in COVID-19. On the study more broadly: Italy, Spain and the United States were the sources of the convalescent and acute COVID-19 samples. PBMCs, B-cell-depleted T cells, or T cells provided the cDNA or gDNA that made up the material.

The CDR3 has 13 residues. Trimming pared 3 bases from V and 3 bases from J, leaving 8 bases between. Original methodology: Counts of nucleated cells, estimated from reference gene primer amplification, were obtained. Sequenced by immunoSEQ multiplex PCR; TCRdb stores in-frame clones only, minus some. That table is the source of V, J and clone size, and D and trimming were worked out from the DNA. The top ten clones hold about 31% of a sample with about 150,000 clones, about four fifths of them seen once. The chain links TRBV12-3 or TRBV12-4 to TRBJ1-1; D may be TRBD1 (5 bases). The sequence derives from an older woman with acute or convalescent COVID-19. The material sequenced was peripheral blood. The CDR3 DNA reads TGTGCCAGCAGTTTTTCGGGGGACACTGAAGCTTTCTTT. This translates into CASSFSGDTEAFF.